The clone carrying this T cell receptor beta chain was seen many times. Donors underwent one heparinised blood draw, 100 to 150 mL on average. All of the isolated RNA was reverse transcribed, so expressed TCRB transcripts were sequenced. An average of approximately 4 million reads was obtained for naive, central memory and regulatory T cell samples. Produced via immunoSEQ multiplex PCR; TCRdb's table is partial and in-frame only. The data show 150,000 to 190,000 clones, roughly 8.1% seen once. These data belong to a study of beta chain features in type 1 diabetes. Germline V gene data show CDR1 as LGHNA and CDR2 as YSLEER. The CDR3 consists of 15 residues. V trimming: 0 bases; J trimming: 2 bases; junction bases outside the gene matches: 4.

The chain has TRBV4-3 and TRBJ2-7; 7 positions match TRBD1. What was sequenced was central memory CD4+ T cells from blood. The TCR comes from a man aged 18 to 30 in good health. The CDR3, as DNA: TGCGCCAGCAGCCAAGAGGACAGGTTCCCCTACGAGCAGTACTTC. As protein: CASSQEDRFPYEQYF.